Below, one T cell receptor beta chain is given with its context. Method: immunoSEQ multiplex PCR; TCRdb's copy keeps in-frame clones and lacks some. The data contain fewer than 600,000 clones, around 89% of them singletons. The data stem from a study of blood T cell repertoires in COVID-19. Study-level information: T cells, B-cell-depleted T cells, or PBMCs supplied cDNA or gDNA.

The CDR3 sequence is 11 residues long. The germline V gene has CDR1 MNHEY and CDR2 SVGEGT. The germline V and J ends were trimmed by 4 bases and 5 bases, with 5 bases remaining between them. The genes are TRBV6-2 or TRBV6-3 and TRBJ2-5; the D is unclear. Specimen: PBMCs or T cells enriched from blood (not recorded which). The receptor's source is a woman in her thirties or forties who had recovered from COVID-19. The CDR3 here is CASSLVETQYF. DNA for the CDR3: TGTGCCAGCAGTTTAGTGGAGACCCAGTACTTC.